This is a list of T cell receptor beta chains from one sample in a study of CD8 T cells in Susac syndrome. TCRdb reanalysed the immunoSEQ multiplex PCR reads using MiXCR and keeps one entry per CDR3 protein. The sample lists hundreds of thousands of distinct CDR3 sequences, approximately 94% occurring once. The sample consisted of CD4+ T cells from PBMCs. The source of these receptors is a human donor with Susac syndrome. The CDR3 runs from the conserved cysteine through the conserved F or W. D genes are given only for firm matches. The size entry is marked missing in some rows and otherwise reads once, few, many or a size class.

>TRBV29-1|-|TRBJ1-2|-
CSVVADSGYGYTF
TGCAGCGTTGTCGCCGATTCGGGTTACGGCTACACCTTC
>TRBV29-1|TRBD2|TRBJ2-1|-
CSANAGGGVFEQFF
TGCAGCGCCAACGCGGGGGGCGGGGTATTTGAGCAGTTCTTC
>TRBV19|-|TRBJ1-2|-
CASSPQGKAYGYTF
TGTGCCAGTAGTCCACAGGGTAAGGCATATGGCTACACCTTC
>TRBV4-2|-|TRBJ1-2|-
CASSQIIQGGNYGYTF
TGTGCCAGCAGCCAAATCATACAGGGTGGGAACTATGGCTACACCTTC
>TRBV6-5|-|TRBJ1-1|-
CASSLVGEDTEAFF
TGTGCCAGCAGTCTTGTAGGGGAGGACACTGAAGCTTTCTTT
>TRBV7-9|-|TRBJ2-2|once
CASSLDVYGELFF
TGTGCCAGCAGCTTGGACGTGTATGGGGAGCTGTTTTTT
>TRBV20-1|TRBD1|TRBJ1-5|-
CSARKNRWDSSNQPQHF
TGCAGTGCTAGAAAGAACAGATGGGACAGTAGCAATCAGCCCCAGCATTTT
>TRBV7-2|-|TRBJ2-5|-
CASSFRGSQETQYF
TGTGCCAGCAGCTTCCGGGGGTCCCAAGAGACCCAGTACTTC
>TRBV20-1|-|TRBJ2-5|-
CSARNQQPFGETQYF
TGCAGTGCTAGAAACCAGCAGCCCTTTGGAGAGACCCAGTACTTC
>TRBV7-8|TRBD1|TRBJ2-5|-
CASSQHPDRVTPKTQYF
TGTGCCAGCAGCCAACACCCAGACAGGGTAACCCCGAAGACCCAGTACTTC
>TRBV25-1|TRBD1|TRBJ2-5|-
CASSELQGGGETQYF
TGTGCCAGCAGTGAACTACAGGGGGGAGGAGAGACCCAGTACTTC
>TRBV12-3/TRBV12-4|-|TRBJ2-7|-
CASSSIQGSEQYF
TGTGCCAGCAGTTCTATCCAGGGGAGCGAGCAGTACTTC
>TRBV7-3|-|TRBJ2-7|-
CASSLNSGTVSYEQYF
TGTGCCAGCAGCTTAAACTCCGGGACGGTCTCCTACGAGCAGTACTTC